The next 27 T cell receptor beta chains were all read from a single sample in a study of T cell responses to AZD1222 COVID-19 vaccine. Generated by immunoSEQ multiplex PCR, the TCRdb table keeps only in-frame clones and is missing some. The table records some 91,000 clones, just over 90% of them present only once. The sequences come from peripheral blood, collected on day 0 of AZD1222 vaccination. The receptor source for this set is an adult in good health.

The chain couples TRBV9 to TRBJ1-2; D unresolved. Germline lookup yields CDR1 SGDLS and CDR2 YYNGEE. This CDR3 is 14 amino acids long. V lost 0 bases and J 2 bases, leaving 8 bases between the germline ends. In DNA form, the CDR3 reads TGTGCCAGCAGCGTAGGTTCAGGAAACTATGGCTACACCTTC. This encodes CASSVGSGNYGYTF.

This clone is a singleton in its sample. The V and J genes are TRBV29-1 and TRBJ1-2; D is unclear. This CDR3 has 13 amino acids. V lost 3 bases and J 1 base, leaving 9 bases between the germline ends. Germline lookup yields CDR1 SQVTM and CDR2 ANQGSEA. In nucleotides, the CDR3 is TGCAGCGTTGAGGACCAGGTTAACTATGGCTACACCTTC. Translation: CSVEDQVNYGYTF.

This clone was picked up a small number of times. This chain joins TRBV9 and TRBJ1-6; D not certain. This CDR3 region has 14 residues. Per the germline V gene, CDR1 is SGDLS and CDR2 is YYNGEE. Trimming took 0 bases from V and 7 from J, leaving 8 bases between them. In DNA, the CDR3 is TGTGCCAGCAGCGTAGCGTATAGGAATTCACCCCTCCACTTT. Translated: CASSVAYRNSPLHF.

V usage is TRBV3-1 (or the pseudogene TRBV3-2) and J usage is TRBJ1-1, with a possible D match to TRBD1 (5 bases). Germline CDR1 reads LGHDT; CDR2 reads YNNKEL (reference sequence). The CDR3 is made up of 14 amino acids. Trimming shortened V by 3 bases and J by 5 bases, and 13 bases separated the two germline ends. CDR3 amino acids: CASSQGRKGTEAFF. In DNA form, the CDR3 reads TGTGCCAGCAGCCAGGGGCGGAAGGGGACTGAAGCTTTCTTT.

V gene TRBV19 combines with J gene TRBJ1-1, with a weak D call TRBD1 (5 bases). Germline V gene sequence: CDR1 LNHDA, CDR2 SQIVND (reference sequence). Trimming pared 3 bases from V and 4 bases from J, leaving 9 bases between. The CDR3 sequence is 13 residues long. The CDR3 DNA reads as TGTGCCAGTAGTATTGGAGGGGCCACTGAAGCTTTCTTT. It is translated as CASSIGGATEAFF. The complete variable domain, with remaining parts taken from reference TRBV19 and TRBJ1-1, reads DGGITQSPKYLFRKEGQNVTLSCEQNLNHDAMYWYRQDPGQGLRLIYYSQIVNDFQKGDIAEGYSVSREKKESFPLTVTSAQKNPTAFYLCASSIGGATEAFFGQGTRLTVV.

V usage is TRBV4-3 and J usage is TRBJ2-7; D might be TRBD2 (6 bases). Trimming shortened V by 0 bases and J by 3 bases, and 15 bases separated the two germline ends. Germline assignment: CDR1 LGHNA and CDR2 YSLEER. The CDR3 has 16 amino acids. CDR3 region: CASSQDGGSGRYEQYF. CDR3 bases: TGCGCCAGCAGCCAAGATGGGGGTAGCGGCCGCTACGAGCAGTACTTC.

This clone was counted a single time. The gene calls are TRBV30 and TRBJ1-5; TRBD1 agrees at 9 bases. Trimming took 0 bases from V and 0 from J; bases not matched to a gene: 27. This CDR3 comprises 24 residues. The germline V gene encodes CDR1 GTSNPN and CDR2 SVGIG (reference sequence). CDR3 residues: CAWSVIVSARDRELPGNSNQPQHF. As DNA, the CDR3 is TGTGCCTGGAGTGTAATCGTCTCGGCGCGGGACAGGGAACTCCCGGGGAATAGCAATCAGCCCCAGCATTTT. The full variable domain, with the rest looked up from reference TRBV30 and TRBJ1-5, is SQTIHQWPATLVQPVGSPLSLECTVEGTSNPNLYWYRQAAGRGLQLLFYSVGIGQISSEVPQNLSASRPQDRQFILSSKKLLLSDSGFYLCAWSVIVSARDRELPGNSNQPQHFGDGTRLSIL.

The J gene is TRBJ2-5, the V gene TRBV4-1; 11 nucleotides line up with TRBD2. Germline V gene lookup returns CDR1 MGHRA and CDR2 YSYEKL. The CDR3 sequence is 15 residues long. After removal of 4 bases from V and 1 base from J, the junction contained 2 bases not matched to a gene. The CDR3 DNA follows: TGCGCCAGCAGCCGGACTAGCGGGCCCCAAGAGACCCAGTACTTC. Its translation: CASSRTSGPQETQYF.

The V and J genes are TRBV20-1 and TRBJ1-5; D is ambiguous. This CDR3 is 12 amino acids long. Germline V gene data show CDR1 as DFQATT and CDR2 as SNEGSKA (reference sequence). With 3 bases removed from V and 1 base from J, the gap between germline ends came to 4 bases. The CDR3 region is CSASGSNQPQHF. CDR3 coding DNA: TGCAGTGCTAGTGGGAGCAATCAGCCCCAGCATTTT.

The J gene is TRBJ1-1, the V gene TRBV4-1; no clear D gene. Per the germline V gene, CDR1 is MGHRA and CDR2 is YSYEKL. V lost 3 bases, J lost 1 base, and 12 bases lay in between. The CDR3 spans 15 residues. The CDR3 DNA is TGCGCCAGCAGCCACTCCCCGAGCGCGAACACTGAAGCTTTCTTT. This encodes CASSHSPSANTEAFF.

This chain joins TRBV3-1 (or the pseudogene TRBV3-2) and TRBJ1-4; D uncertain. Germline V gene sequence: CDR1 LGHDT, CDR2 YNNKEL (reference sequence). The CDR3 spans 13 residues. V was pared by 3 bases and J by 8 bases, with 10 bases between. CDR3 DNA: TGTGCCAGCAGCCAGGGCAGGCAAGAAAAACTGTTTTTT. Protein product: CASSQGRQEKLFF.

This chain links TRBV2 with TRBJ1-2, with D possibly TRBD1 on 6 matching bases. Germline V gene data show CDR1 as SNHLY and CDR2 as FYNNEI. The CDR3 contains 16 residues. Trimming took off 1 base at V and 1 base at J, with 13 bases between the two ends. The CDR3 spells CASSEEGGRGNYGYTF. In DNA form, the CDR3 reads TGTGCCAGCAGTGAAGAAGGAGGCAGGGGTAACTATGGCTACACCTTC.

The rearrangement links TRBV5-5 to TRBJ2-1, with 11 bases matching TRBD2. Germline lookup yields CDR1 SGHKS and CDR2 YYEKEE (reference sequence). After removal of 4 bases from V and 3 bases from J, the junction contained 3 bases not matched to a gene. This CDR3 has 15 amino acids. The CDR3 bases are TGTGCCAGCAGCCGCGGACTAGCGGGCTACAATGAGCAGTTCTTC. Protein sequence: CASSRGLAGYNEQFF.

This clone has just one count. The chain employs TRBV2 and TRBJ2-5; 11 bases align to TRBD2. After removal of 4 bases from V and 9 bases from J, the junction contained 7 bases not matched to a gene. There are 14 residues in the CDR3. Germline V gives CDR1 SNHLY, CDR2 FYNNEI. CDR3 coding DNA: TGTGCCAGCAGTGGAGAGAGTAGCGGGGGGGCCCAGTACTTC. It translates to CASSGESSGGAQYF.

The rearrangement links TRBV18 to TRBJ1-1; D remains ambiguous. The CDR3 runs to 13 residues. The V end was cut by 6 bases, the J end by 2 bases, with 10 bases between. Germline V gives CDR1 KGHSH, CDR2 LQKENI. CDR3 in amino acids: CASSAASNTEAFF. The CDR3 nucleotides are TGTGCCAGCTCCGCCGCCTCCAACACTGAAGCTTTCTTT.

V gene TRBV3-1 (or the pseudogene TRBV3-2) combines with J gene TRBJ1-1; maybe TRBD1 (5 bases). This CDR3 is built from 12 residues. V lost 4 bases and J 11 bases, leaving 14 bases between the germline ends. Germline CDR1 and CDR2: LGHDT and YNNKEL (reference sequence). The chain's CDR3 is CASSPRDGGAFF. The CDR3 bases are TGTGCCAGCAGCCCAAGGGACGGGGGGGCTTTCTTT.

V is TRBV25-1 and J is TRBJ2-2, with 8 bases that match TRBD1. The CDR3 loop spans 15 amino acids. J gave up 3 bases and V 4 bases, and 4 bases lay outside the gene matches. Germline V gene sequence: CDR1 MGHDK, CDR2 SYGVNS. In DNA form, the CDR3 reads TGTGCCAGCAGTGCAGGACAGGGTGACACCGGGGAGCTGTTTTTT. Protein: CASSAGQGDTGELFF.

V and J are TRBV5-1 and TRBJ1-2; the D gene is possibly TRBD1 (5 bases). Per germline, CDR1 SGHRS and CDR2 YFSETQ. The CDR3 has 14 residues. Trimming pared 4 bases from V and 6 bases from J, leaving 16 bases between. This chain's CDR3 is CASSGGDRNDGYTF. CDR3 in DNA: TGCGCCAGCAGCGGGGGGGACCGGAATGATGGCTACACCTTC.

The chain combines TRBV21-1 with TRBJ1-4; the D segment call TRBD1 is taken from the table without a DNA check. TRBV21-1 is a pseudogene locus. The CDR3 contains 23 residues. The CDR3 is CASSKASAPPPLPQRQGNEKLFF. The CDR3 nucleotides are TGTGCCAGCAGCAAAGCTTCTGCCCCTCCTCCCCTACCACAACGGCAGGGTAATGAAAAACTGTTTTTT.

This clone is medium-sized by share. CDR3 bases: TGTGCCAGCAGTTACTCACGGGGGGGCGCTGACATTCAGTACTTC. Translation: CASSYSRGGADIQYF. The chain couples TRBV6-2 or TRBV6-3 to TRBJ2-4; 8 positions match TRBD2. From germline, CDR1 is MNHEY and CDR2 SVGEGT. CDR3 length equals 15 residues. J was trimmed by 8 bases and V by 0 bases; bases with no gene match: 6.

In its sample, this clone was seen once. V is TRBV5-1 and J is TRBJ2-1; possibly TRBD2 for D (5 bases). Germline values: CDR1 SGHRS, CDR2 YFSETQ. The CDR3 has 14 residues. V dropped 0 bases and J dropped 8 bases, with 12 bases sitting between them. CDR3 residues: CASSLGAGVDEQFF. CDR3 DNA sequence: TGCGCCAGCAGCTTGGGAGCCGGGGTTGATGAGCAGTTCTTC.

V usage is TRBV4-3 and J usage is TRBJ2-1; 13 bases are a match to TRBD2. The CDR3 runs 20 residues. Germline V gene data show CDR1 as LGHNA and CDR2 as YSLEER. V was pared by 0 bases and J by 0 bases, with 8 bases of the junction left unmatched. The CDR3 loop is CASSQDPGLAGLGSYNEQFF. CDR3 nucleotide sequence: TGCGCCAGCAGCCAAGATCCGGGACTAGCGGGATTGGGCTCCTACAATGAGCAGTTCTTC.

In DNA, the CDR3 is TGTGCCAGCAGCTTGGGGGCGGGAAGCACAGATACGCAGTATTTT. It codes for CASSLGAGSTDTQYF. This chain joins TRBV5-4 and TRBJ2-3, with D perhaps TRBD2 (6 bases). The germline V gene has CDR1 SGHNT and CDR2 YYREEE (reference sequence). Trimming stripped 0 bases from V and 0 bases from J, with 8 bases between. The CDR3 runs 15 residues.

The chain carries TRBV7-9 and TRBJ2-7; TRBD2 is a possible D gene (5 bases). The CDR3 length is 14 residues. Germline V gives CDR1 SEHNR, CDR2 FQNEAQ (reference sequence). Trimming took 5 bases from V and 2 from J, leaving 13 bases between them. The CDR3 DNA is TGTGCCAGCAGCAACCCGGGGTTTACCTACGAGCAGTACTTC. It codes for CASSNPGFTYEQYF.

This chain connects TRBV6-5 to TRBJ1-1; the D gene is possibly TRBD1 (5 bases). The germline V and J ends were trimmed by 5 bases and 8 bases, with 18 bases remaining between them. Germline CDR1 reads MNHEY; CDR2 reads SVGAGI. The CDR3 sequence is 14 residues long. The CDR3 region has the DNA TGTGCCAGCAGTCCATCGGGACGGCCTTTGGAAGCTTTCTTT. Protein: CASSPSGRPLEAFF.

The rearrangement joins TRBV19 to TRBJ1-2; D perhaps matches TRBD1 (6 bases). The germline V gene has CDR1 LNHDA and CDR2 SQIVND (reference sequence). Trimming shortened V by 9 bases and J by 6 bases, and 17 bases separated the two germline ends. The CDR3 consists of 13 residues. CDR3 DNA sequence: TGTGCCAGCCGGACAGTTCCGGGGCATGGCTACACCTTC. It is translated as CASRTVPGHGYTF.

CDR3 region: CASRRGSGPYEQYF. Written as DNA, the CDR3 is TGTGCCAGCAGACGAGGTTCCGGCCCCTACGAGCAGTACTTC. The chain employs TRBV11-2 and TRBJ2-7; D unclear. The CDR3 extends over 14 amino acids. The V end lost 6 bases, the J end lost 2 bases, and 14 bases lay between the germline ends. Germline values: CDR1 SGHAT, CDR2 FQNNGV.